A single sample is the source of the 17 T cell receptor beta chains below, sequenced in a study of cytomegalovirus exposure and HLA in healthy donors. Vbeta (60) and Jbeta (13) primers were used in the PCR. TCRdb's copy holds only in-frame clones and misses some; the assay was immunoSEQ multiplex PCR. The sample lists about 60,000 clones; 75% to 85% were seen once. The material sequenced was PBMCs. The receptors were gathered from a male donor in good health and CMV-seronegative.

This chain links TRBV9 with TRBJ2-2, with TRBD1 matching 7 bases. CDR1 and CDR2 from the germline V gene are SGDLS and YYNGEE. The CDR3 runs to 15 residues. With V trimmed by 2 bases and J by 3 bases, 4 bases remained unmatched. As DNA, the CDR3 is TGTGCCAGCAGCGTTGGGACAGCTTACACCGGGGAGCTGTTTTTT. This codes for CASSVGTAYTGELFF.

This clone has a single count. This chain links TRBV7-2 with TRBJ1-2; D is undetermined. Germline CDR1 reads SGHTA; CDR2 reads FQGNSA. The CDR3 runs 16 residues. V was cut by 2 bases and J by 4 bases, with 17 bases left in between. Here the CDR3 reads CASSLSSGPEGYGYTF. CDR3 in DNA: TGTGCCAGCAGCTTAAGTTCTGGGCCTGAGGGCTATGGCTACACCTTC.

The J gene is TRBJ1-6, the V gene TRBV5-1; D perhaps matches TRBD1 (6 bases). The CDR3 length is 15 residues. Germline values: CDR1 SGHRS, CDR2 YFSETQ. Trimming took off 4 bases at V and 7 bases at J, with 15 bases between the two ends. CDR3 sequence reads: CASSPNGDRNSPLHF. In DNA form, the CDR3 reads TGCGCCAGCAGCCCGAACGGTGACAGGAATTCACCCCTCCACTTT.

This clone was seen once. The rearrangement joins TRBV7-9 to TRBJ2-1; a possible D gene is TRBD2 (7 bases). V was clipped by 7 bases and J by 2 bases, with 9 bases between them. CDR3 length: 13 residues. CDR1 and CDR2 from the germline V gene are SEHNR and FQNEAQ (reference sequence). CDR3 sequence: CASTGGPYNEQFF. CDR3 sequence (DNA): TGTGCCAGCACCGGGGGGCCCTACAATGAGCAGTTCTTC.

CDR3 region: CASSLSGDNTGELFF. DNA for the CDR3: TGTGCCAGCAGTCTTAGCGGGGACAACACCGGGGAGCTGTTTTTT. The V and J genes are TRBV6-4 and TRBJ2-2; TRBD2 matches at 8 bases. V shed 5 bases, J shed 2 bases, and the junction held 4 bases outside the gene matches. The CDR3 extends over 15 amino acids. Germline CDR1 MRHNA, CDR2 SNTAGT.

This chain connects TRBV5-1 to TRBJ1-1; D possibly corresponds to TRBD1 (6 bases). Germline V gene lookup returns CDR1 SGHRS and CDR2 YFSETQ. The V end was cut by 4 bases, the J end by 1 base, with 17 bases between. This CDR3 is built from 16 residues. This CDR3 reads CASSQTGNRKNTEAFF. CDR3 DNA: TGCGCCAGCAGCCAAACAGGGAACCGTAAGAACACTGAAGCTTTCTTT. The whole variable domain, remainder taken from reference TRBV5-1 and TRBJ1-1, is KAGVTQTPRYLIKTRGQQVTLSCSPISGHRSVSWYQQTPGQGLQFLFEYFSETQRNKGNFPGRFSGRQFSNSRSEMNVSTLELGDSALYLCASSQTGNRKNTEAFFGQGTRLTVV.

The genes are TRBV11-2 and TRBJ2-1, with TRBD2 matching over 8 bases. The J segment lost 2 bases and the V segment lost 8 bases, leaving 8 bases of the junction unmatched. CDR3 length equals 15 residues. Germline V lookup: CDR1 SGHAT, CDR2 FQNNGV. As DNA, the CDR3 is TGTGCCAGCCTGAAGCCGGGACTAGCCTACAATGAGCAGTTCTTC. This codes for CASLKPGLAYNEQFF.

Only a few counts were recorded for this clone. V gene TRBV18 combines with J gene TRBJ2-7; TRBD2 agrees at 11 bases. This CDR3 has 15 amino acids. With V trimmed by 6 bases and J by 4 bases, 8 bases remained unmatched. Germline V lookup: CDR1 KGHSH, CDR2 LQKENI. CDR3 in DNA: TGTGCCAGCTCGCCTACTAGCGGGGGAGGATACGAGCAGTACTTC. Translation gives CASSPTSGGGYEQYF.

The chain carries TRBV28 and TRBJ1-6; 7 positions match TRBD1. Germline trimming cut 7 bases from V and 6 bases from J; bases unmatched to any gene: 21. CDR3 length: 19 amino acids. Germline V gene data show CDR1 as MDHEN and CDR2 as SYDVKM. The CDR3, as DNA: TGTGCCAGCAAAACTGACAGGGACATAGGAGTGCTAGGTAATTCACCCCTCCACTTT. Translated: CASKTDRDIGVLGNSPLHF.

This clone was counted once. The gene calls are TRBV11-2 and TRBJ1-6; 8 bases match TRBD1. The CDR3 is made up of 15 amino acids. Per the germline V gene, CDR1 is SGHAT and CDR2 is FQNNGV. The V and J ends lost 1 base and 7 bases, in that order; junction bases with no gene match: 3. CDR3 sequence reads: CASSLVRQGNSPLHF. DNA of the CDR3: TGTGCCAGCAGCTTAGTCCGACAGGGGAATTCACCCCTCCACTTT. The whole variable domain, filled in from reference TRBV11-2 and TRBJ1-6, reads EAGVAQSPRYKIIEKRQSVAFWCNPISGHATLYWYQQILGQGPKLLIQFQNNGVVDDSQLPKDRFSAERLKGVDSTLKIQPAKLEDSAVYLCASSLVRQGNSPLHFGNGTRLTVT.

This clone was counted only a few times. V is TRBV2 and J is TRBJ1-1, with 7 bases lining up with TRBD1. Per the germline V gene, CDR1 is SNHLY and CDR2 is FYNNEI. This CDR3 has 19 amino acids. Trimming took 4 bases from V and 1 from J; bases not matched to a gene: 18. The CDR3 region is CASSVLWDSSLRGNTEAFF. As DNA, the CDR3 is TGTGCCAGCAGTGTACTCTGGGACAGCTCCCTCCGGGGGAACACTGAAGCTTTCTTT.

Concerning this clone: One junction end disagrees with the germline gene, perhaps due to a read error. This rearrangement joins TRBV6-1 to TRBJ1-5, with 9 bases fitting TRBD1. The V gene's germline CDR1 is MNHNS and CDR2 SASEGT. The CDR3 has 15 residues. CDR3 region: CASREDRGSILPQHF. CDR3 in DNA: TGTGCCAGCAGAGAAGACAGGGGGTCGATTTTGCCCCAGCATTTT.

CDR3 DNA sequence: TGTGCCAGTAGTATTATTGGGACTAGCGAACAAGAGACCCAGTACTTC. Amino acid sequence: CASSIIGTSEQETQYF. The chain joins TRBV19 to TRBJ2-5; 10 bases align to TRBD2. Germline CDR1 LNHDA, CDR2 SQIVND (reference sequence). V trimming: 3 bases; J trimming: 2 bases; junction bases outside the gene matches: 6. The CDR3 length is 16 residues. Full variable domain (outside the CDR3, taken from reference TRBV19 and TRBJ2-5): DGGITQSPKYLFRKEGQNVTLSCEQNLNHDAMYWYRQDPGQGLRLIYYSQIVNDFQKGDIAEGYSVSREKKESFPLTVTSAQKNPTAFYLCASSIIGTSEQETQYFGPGTRLLVL.

The chain carries TRBV6-5 and TRBJ2-7; D perhaps matches TRBD2 (6 bases). Germline V gene lookup returns CDR1 MNHEY and CDR2 SVGAGI. CDR3 length: 16 residues. With 0 bases removed from V and 1 base from J, the gap between germline ends came to 13 bases. The CDR3 protein is CASSYSAGPLSYEQYF. The CDR3 bases are TGTGCCAGCAGTTACTCGGCGGGACCCCTATCCTACGAGCAGTACTTC.

The chain uses TRBV10-3 and TRBJ1-4; 11 nucleotides match TRBD1. The V gene's germline CDR1 is ENHRY and CDR2 SYGVKD. This CDR3 is built from 15 residues. With V trimmed by 4 bases and J by 6 bases, 4 bases remained unmatched. DNA for the CDR3: TGTGCCATCAGTGCGGAGGGACAGGGGGATGAAAAACTGTTTTTT. Protein product: CAISAEGQGDEKLFF.

Concerning this clone: Its ends do not fully match the called genes, so a read error is possible. The chain carries TRBV7-2 and TRBJ2-4; D ambiguous. CDR1 SGHTA and CDR2 FQGNSA come from the germline V gene. The CDR3 has 13 amino acids. The CDR3 bases are TGTGCCAGCAGCTTAGTAGGCCAAAACAGTCAGTACTTC. It translates to CASSLVGQNSQYF.

The chain recombines TRBV29-1 with TRBJ1-4; D remains ambiguous. The V and J ends lost 6 bases and 5 bases respectively, with 10 bases between them. This CDR3 has 12 residues. Germline V gives CDR1 SQVTM, CDR2 ANQGSEA. Here the CDR3 reads CSVNIGNEKLFF. The CDR3 bases are TGCAGCGTAAATATCGGGAATGAAAAACTGTTTTTT.